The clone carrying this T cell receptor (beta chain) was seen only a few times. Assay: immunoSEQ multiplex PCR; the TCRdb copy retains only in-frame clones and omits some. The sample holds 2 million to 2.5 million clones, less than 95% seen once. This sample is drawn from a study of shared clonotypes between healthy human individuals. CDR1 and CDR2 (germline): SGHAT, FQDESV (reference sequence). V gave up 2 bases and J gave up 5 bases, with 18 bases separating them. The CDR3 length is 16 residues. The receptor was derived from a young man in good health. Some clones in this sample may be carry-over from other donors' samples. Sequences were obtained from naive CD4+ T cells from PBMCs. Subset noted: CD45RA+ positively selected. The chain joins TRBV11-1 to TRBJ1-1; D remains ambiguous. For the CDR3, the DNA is TGTGCCAGCAGCTTACCGAACGGGGAGGTCGATACTGAAGCTTTCTTT. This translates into CASSLPNGEVDTEAFF.